These 30 T cell receptor beta chains originate from one sample sequenced in a study of T cell repertoires in cytomegalovirus infection. MiXCR, run by TCRdb on the reads, gives a single entry per CDR3 protein. Of roughly 230,000 distinct CDR3 sequences in the sample, 17% are singletons; the top ten hold around 43%. Sequenced material: CD8+ T cells from PBMCs. These TCRs come from a human donor in good health (CMV status not recorded). Some clones in this sample may be carry-over from other donors' samples.

The chain uses TRBV4-3 and TRBJ2-1; 8 bases are a match to TRBD2. The J segment lost 4 bases and the V segment lost 8 bases, leaving 16 bases of the junction unmatched. The CDR3 contains 17 residues. CDR1 and CDR2 from the germline V gene are LGHNA and YSLEER. The CDR3 DNA sequence: TGCGCCAGCGGAACCTCGGCCCAAATAGCGGGGTACAATGAGCAGTTCTTC. It is translated as CASGTSAQIAGYNEQFF.

Regarding this clonotype: A junction end diverges from the germline sequence, so it may reflect a read error. The chain uses TRBV6-5 and TRBJ2-6; D not certain. Germline V gene data show CDR1 as MNHEY and CDR2 as SVGAGI. The CDR3 sequence is 14 residues long. The CDR3 coding sequence is TGTGCCAGCGGACCGAACTCTGGGGTCAACGTCCTGACTTTC. Amino acids: CASGPNSGVNVLTF.

This clonotype was counted a few times. The chain links TRBV14 to TRBJ1-1; the match to TRBD1 covers 9 bases. This CDR3 contains 19 residues. The germline V gene encodes CDR1 SGHDN and CDR2 FVKESK. V was pared by 1 base and J by 0 bases, with 12 bases of the junction left unmatched. This CDR3 is CASSQVILDRGTLNTEAFF. The CDR3 nucleotides read TGTGCCAGCAGCCAAGTAATTTTGGACAGGGGAACGTTGAACACTGAAGCTTTCTTT.

Ten or more counts support this clonotype. The chain carries TRBV7-6 and TRBJ1-1, with D possibly TRBD1 on 5 matching bases. V lost 3 bases, J lost 3 bases, and 8 bases lay in between. The CDR3 is 13 amino acids. Germline V gene data show CDR1 as SGHVS and CDR2 as FNYEAQ. DNA of the CDR3: TGTGCCAGCAGCTTTGGGGGTCACACTGAAGCTTTCTTT. Translating it yields CASSFGGHTEAFF.

A few counts support this clonotype. V gene TRBV20-1 combines with J gene TRBJ1-1, with D possibly TRBD1 on 5 matching bases. The V and J ends lost 3 bases and 12 bases respectively, with 14 bases between them. Germline lookup yields CDR1 DFQATT and CDR2 SNEGSKA (reference sequence). The CDR3 runs 11 residues. DNA for the CDR3: TGCAGTGCTAGGGGACCAGAGTTACCTTTCTTT. Its translation is CSARGPELPFF.

This clonotype showed up just a few times. This rearrangement joins TRBV6-2 or TRBV6-3 to TRBJ1-2; TRBD1 is a possible D gene (5 bases). V lost 5 bases, J lost 8 bases, and 18 bases lay in between. Germline V gene sequence: CDR1 MNHEY, CDR2 SVGEGT. CDR3 size: 14 residues. As DNA, the CDR3 is TGTGCCAGCAGTGCGACCTCAGGGACGCGGGGCTACACCTTC. Its protein is CASSATSGTRGYTF.

The sample holds many counts of this clonotype. The chain uses TRBV7-9 and TRBJ1-5; D remains ambiguous. This CDR3 has 16 residues. Germline V lookup: CDR1 SEHNR, CDR2 FQNEAQ (reference sequence). V dropped 6 bases and J dropped 7 bases, with 22 bases sitting between them. The chain's CDR3 is CASSQGRDLTGQPQHF. As DNA, the CDR3 is TGTGCCAGCAGTCAAGGGCGGGATTTAACGGGGCAGCCCCAGCATTTT. Together with reference TRBV7-9 and TRBJ1-5, the CDR3 gives the full variable domain: DTGVSQNPRHKITKRGQNVTFRCDPISEHNRLYWYRQTLGQGPEFLTYFQNEAQLEKSRLLSDRFSAERPKGSFSTLEIQRTEQGDSAMYLCASSQGRDLTGQPQHFGDGTRLSIL.

This clonotype turned up a few times. V and J are TRBV20-1 and TRBJ1-1, with D uncertain. Germline V CDR1 and CDR2: DFQATT, SNEGSKA (reference sequence). The CDR3 consists of 12 residues. The V gene lost 6 bases and the J gene lost 0 bases, with 8 bases spanning the gap. The CDR3: CSAPGVNTEAFF. The CDR3 DNA reads as TGCAGTGCCCCCGGGGTGAACACTGAAGCTTTCTTT.

This clonotype was recorded many times. V and J are TRBV7-2 and TRBJ1-6; unclear D gene. Trimming removed 2 bases from V and 7 bases from J, with 9 bases in between. CDR1 is SGHTA, CDR2 FQGNSA, per germline. This CDR3 region has 14 residues. The CDR3: CASSLNRGNSPLHF. In DNA form, the CDR3 reads TGTGCCAGCAGCTTAAACAGAGGGAATTCACCCCTCCACTTT.

The rearrangement joins TRBV28 to TRBJ1-1, with TRBD1 matching 10 bases. The CDR3 consists of 13 residues. Germline assignment: CDR1 MDHEN and CDR2 SYDVKM. V shed 6 bases, J shed 7 bases, and the junction held 5 bases outside the gene matches. CDR3 coding DNA: TGTGCCAGCAGCTTTGGACAGGGGGATGAAGCTTTCTTT. It translates to CASSFGQGDEAFF. The full variable domain, rest sourced from reference TRBV28 and TRBJ1-1, is DVKVTQSSRYLVKRTGEKVFLECVQDMDHENMFWYRQDPGLGLRLIYFSYDVKMKEKGDIPEGYSVSREKKERFSLILESASTNQTSMYLCASSFGQGDEAFFGQGTRLTVV.

This clonotype was seen a handful of times. The V gene is TRBV11-2, the J gene TRBJ1-2; the D gene is possibly TRBD1 (5 bases). CDR3 length equals 15 residues. The germline V gene encodes CDR1 SGHAT and CDR2 FQNNGV. With 1 base removed from V and 5 bases from J, the gap between germline ends came to 14 bases. CDR3: CASSLAPGREYGYTF. The CDR3, as DNA: TGTGCCAGCAGCTTAGCCCCGGGCAGGGAGTATGGCTACACCTTC.

This clonotype has at least ten counts. J is TRBJ1-4 and V is TRBV7-6; unclear D gene. This CDR3 contains 15 residues. Deletions cut 5 bases from V and 0 bases from J, with 10 bases between. From germline, CDR1 is SGHVS and CDR2 FNYEAQ. This CDR3 reads CASSPWGATNEKLFF. CDR3 DNA sequence: TGTGCCAGCAGCCCTTGGGGAGCAACTAATGAAAAACTGTTTTTT.

This clonotype has only a few counts. This chain joins TRBV7-9 and TRBJ1-1; D perhaps matches TRBD1 (6 bases). The germline V gene encodes CDR1 SEHNR and CDR2 FQNEAQ (reference sequence). Trimming cost V 5 bases and J 0 bases, with 19 bases left between them. The CDR3 totals 17 residues. The CDR3 sequence is CASSPRTSGGLNTEAFF. CDR3 DNA: TGTGCCAGCAGCCCACGGACTAGCGGGGGCCTGAACACTGAAGCTTTCTTT. The whole variable domain, filled in from reference TRBV7-9 and TRBJ1-1, reads DTGVSQNPRHKITKRGQNVTFRCDPISEHNRLYWYRQTLGQGPEFLTYFQNEAQLEKSRLLSDRFSAERPKGSFSTLEIQRTEQGDSAMYLCASSPRTSGGLNTEAFFGQGTRLTVV.

In its sample, this clonotype was seen a few times. The chain recombines TRBV5-1 with TRBJ1-1, with D possibly matching TRBD1 (6 bases). This CDR3 is built from 18 residues. CDR1 SGHRS and CDR2 YFSETQ come from the germline V gene. The V and J ends lost 0 bases and 0 bases respectively, with 18 bases between them. This CDR3 reads CASSLESGSDRLNTEAFF. In nucleotides, the CDR3 is TGCGCCAGCAGCTTGGAATCGGGTTCGGACAGACTGAACACTGAAGCTTTCTTT.

This clonotype has a count of ten or more. The chain carries TRBV7-8 and TRBJ2-1, with TRBD1 identical over 9 bases. CDR3 size: 15 residues. Trimming cost V 3 bases and J 3 bases; bases outside gene matches: 3. The V gene's germline CDR1 is SGHVS and CDR2 FQNEAQ. CDR3 sequence (DNA): TGTGCCAGCAGCTTTCCGGGACAGGGCTACAATGAGCAGTTCTTC. Amino acid sequence: CASSFPGQGYNEQFF.

In this sample, this clonotype turned up a few times. The V gene is TRBV5-1, the J gene TRBJ2-7, with 7 positions matching TRBD2. With 5 bases clipped from V and 1 base from J, the junction kept 3 bases outside the gene matches. The germline V gene encodes CDR1 SGHRS and CDR2 YFSETQ. The CDR3 totals 13 residues. In DNA form, the CDR3 reads TGCGCCAGCAGTTGGGGGGGATCCTACGAGCAGTACTTC. This translates into CASSWGGSYEQYF.

This rearrangement joins TRBV7-9 to TRBJ2-3, with a tentative D call TRBD2 (7 bases). Trimming removed 5 bases at V and 5 bases at J, with 23 bases between. This CDR3 has 17 amino acids. The germline V gene has CDR1 SEHNR and CDR2 FQNEAQ (reference sequence). CDR3 in DNA: TGTGCCAGCAGCCCCCCGCCGGCGGGGGCGGAAAGAGATACGCAGTATTTT. Its protein product is CASSPPPAGAERDTQYF.

The chain links TRBV19 to TRBJ2-7; D unresolved. Germline V gene lookup returns CDR1 LNHDA and CDR2 SQIVND (reference sequence). V was clipped by 5 bases and J by 2 bases, with 16 bases between them. The CDR3 runs to 15 residues. The CDR3 spells CASSARRAGAYEQYF. CDR3 bases: TGTGCCAGTAGTGCCAGAAGGGCTGGGGCCTACGAGCAGTACTTC. The full variable domain, rest sourced from reference TRBV19 and TRBJ2-7, is DGGITQSPKYLFRKEGQNVTLSCEQNLNHDAMYWYRQDPGQGLRLIYYSQIVNDFQKGDIAEGYSVSREKKESFPLTVTSAQKNPTAFYLCASSARRAGAYEQYFGPGTRLTVT.

The sample holds many counts of this clonotype. The V call is TRBV7-9, the J call TRBJ1-2, with D unclear. The CDR3 is 16 amino acids. The V and J ends lost 2 bases and 6 bases respectively, with 19 bases between them. Germline lookup yields CDR1 SEHNR and CDR2 FQNEAQ (reference sequence). DNA of the CDR3: TGTGCCAGCAGCTTACAGTCAATGCGCGACCCTGATGGCTACACCTTC. Residues: CASSLQSMRDPDGYTF.

The rearrangement links TRBV20-1 to TRBJ1-6; 9 nucleotides agree with TRBD1. Germline lookup yields CDR1 DFQATT and CDR2 SNEGSKA (reference sequence). This CDR3 is 16 amino acids long. Unmatched junction bases numbered 7, after V lost 0 bases and J lost 7 bases. DNA for the CDR3: TGCAGTGCTAGAGACAAAACAGGGGGCTGGAATTCACCCCTCCACTTT. It is translated as CSARDKTGGWNSPLHF.

A few counts support this clonotype. This chain links TRBV20-1 with TRBJ2-7; D is perhaps TRBD1 (6 bases). V was trimmed by 6 bases and J by 3 bases, leaving 12 bases between them. The CDR3 spans 12 residues. Germline V gene lookup returns CDR1 DFQATT and CDR2 SNEGSKA (reference sequence). The chain's CDR3 is CSARDKIYEQYF. The DNA of the CDR3 is TGCAGTGCCCGGGACAAGATCTACGAGCAGTACTTC.

This clonotype was found many times. V gene TRBV4-1 combines with J gene TRBJ2-3; D gene unclear. The CDR3 consists of 17 residues. V lost 0 bases, J lost 0 bases, and 13 bases lay in between. CDR1 and CDR2 from the germline V gene are MGHRA and YSYEKL. The CDR3 is CASSQDLGISSTDTQYF. As DNA, the CDR3 is TGCGCCAGCAGCCAAGATTTAGGAATTAGTAGCACAGATACGCAGTATTTT.

V usage is TRBV29-1 and J usage is TRBJ2-1; weak D call: TRBD1 (6 bases). The CDR3 totals 13 residues. Germline loops: CDR1 SQVTM, CDR2 ANQGSEA. V was shortened by 5 bases and J by 4 bases, with 12 bases between the two germline ends. The CDR3 sequence is CSVFWTEYNEQFF. The CDR3 DNA follows: TGCAGCGTTTTCTGGACAGAGTACAATGAGCAGTTCTTC.

This clonotype showed up just a few times. V is TRBV2 and J is TRBJ1-6, with 7 bases aligning to TRBD1. Trimming took 3 bases from V and 7 from J; bases not matched to a gene: 6. The CDR3 length is 15 residues. Germline-derived CDR1 and CDR2 are SNHLY and FYNNEI. The DNA of the CDR3 is TGTGCCAGCAGTGACCCTGGGACAGTAAATTCACCCCTCCACTTT. Amino acid sequence: CASSDPGTVNSPLHF.

This clonotype appeared a few times. The chain is built from TRBV5-6 and TRBJ1-1; TRBD1 agrees at 7 bases. The V segment lost 6 bases and the J segment 6 bases; nucleotides outside the gene matches: 11. The CDR3 is 14 residues long. Germline V gene lookup returns CDR1 SGHDT and CDR2 YYEEEE. The CDR3 DNA reads TGTGCCAGCAACTCTCAGACAGGGTGGCCTGAAGCTTTCTTT. Its translation: CASNSQTGWPEAFF.

This clonotype appeared a few times. The J gene is TRBJ2-5, the V gene TRBV28; 8 nucleotides line up with TRBD1. The J segment lost 2 bases and the V segment lost 6 bases, leaving 8 bases of the junction unmatched. Germline assignment: CDR1 MDHEN and CDR2 SYDVKM. The CDR3 runs to 15 residues. CDR3 protein: CASSETGVGQETQYF. The CDR3 coding sequence is TGTGCCAGCAGCGAGACAGGGGTCGGGCAAGAGACCCAGTACTTC.

This clonotype was detected ten times or more. This sequence joins TRBV28 and TRBJ2-1, with 14 bases matching TRBD2. The CDR3 runs to 16 residues. V lost 4 bases and J lost 8; bases outside the gene matches: 7. Germline V CDR1 and CDR2: MDHEN, SYDVKM. The CDR3 nucleotides are TGTGCCAGCAGTTCCCCGGGACTAGCGGGGGACGATGAGCAGTTCTTC. Translating it yields CASSSPGLAGDDEQFF. Drawing the rest from reference TRBV28 and TRBJ2-1, the complete variable domain is DVKVTQSSRYLVKRTGEKVFLECVQDMDHENMFWYRQDPGLGLRLIYFSYDVKMKEKGDIPEGYSVSREKKERFSLILESASTNQTSMYLCASSSPGLAGDDEQFFGPGTRLTVL.

In its sample, this clonotype was seen many times. This rearrangement joins TRBV5-1 to TRBJ2-1; D remains ambiguous. V lost 2 bases to trimming and J lost 3 bases, with 9 bases between them. Per the germline V gene, CDR1 is SGHRS and CDR2 is YFSETQ. CDR3 length equals 14 residues. CDR3 loop: CASSLGSVYNEQFF. CDR3 coding DNA: TGCGCCAGCAGCTTAGGGTCCGTCTACAATGAGCAGTTCTTC.

V and J are TRBV2 and TRBJ1-5; the D gene is possibly TRBD1 (5 bases). Germline assignment: CDR1 SNHLY and CDR2 FYNNEI. Trimming left V 2 bases short and J 0 bases short, with 8 bases between. The CDR3 has 15 amino acids. CDR3 protein: CASSESRDSNQPQHF. CDR3 DNA: TGTGCCAGCAGTGAAAGCAGGGATAGCAATCAGCCCCAGCATTTT.

This clonotype was recorded many times. The chain is built from TRBV7-6 and TRBJ1-1; TRBD1 might be the D (5 bases). The ends were cut back, 5 bases at V and 1 base at J, with 11 bases in the middle. CDR1 SGHVS and CDR2 FNYEAQ come from the germline V gene. This CDR3 contains 14 residues. Here the CDR3 reads CASSPGESNTEAFF. In nucleotides, the CDR3 is TGTGCCAGCAGCCCGGGGGAGTCGAACACTGAAGCTTTCTTT.